This T cell receptor beta chain was identified in a study of blood T cell repertoires in COVID-19. Overall study: Acute and convalescent COVID-19 specimens originated in the United States, Italy and Spain. PBMCs, B-cell-depleted T cells, or T cells were the source of the cDNA or gDNA that made up the material.

Original handling: Amplifying reference gene primers gave estimates of nucleated cell counts. Assay used: immunoSEQ multiplex PCR; TCRdb lists only in-frame clones, some missing. V, J and clone size were drawn from that table, and D and trimming were deduced from the DNA. The table has some 210,000 clones, around 91% seen once. Notes on this clone: Germline and junction disagree at one end, which may indicate a read error.

CDR1 and CDR2 (germline): SGHTS, YDEGEE. This CDR3 region has 14 residues. The source of this sequence is a woman aged 35 to 49 with acute or convalescent COVID-19. The sequenced sample was peripheral blood. The rearrangement links TRBV5-8 to TRBJ1-2; the D gene is possibly TRBD1 (6 bases). CDR3 bases: TGTGCCGGCAGCTTGGGCGGGGGGCATGGCGGCTACACCTTC. Its protein is CAGSLGGGHGGYTF.